The rows below give T cell receptor beta chains drawn from one sample of a study of CD8+CD57+ T cells in acquired aplastic anemia. Using its own MiXCR run on the reads, TCRdb lists one record per CDR3 protein. The data hold 150,000 or so distinct CDR3 sequences, with roughly 48% observed a single time. The sequencing input was sorted CD4+, CD8+, or CD8+CD57+ T cells (not recorded which) from PBMCs. Source of these receptors: a human donor with aplastic anemia. CDR3s leave out the opening cysteine and the closing phenylalanine or tryptophan.

J: TRBJ1-5; V: TRBV5-8; CDR3: ASSLGQGDQPQH
J: TRBJ2-5; V: TRBV7-3; CDR3: ASSEEGFGTQY
J: TRBJ1-1; V: TRBV12-5; CDR3: AGGLQGFTEAF
J: TRBJ1-1; V: TRBV15; CDR3: ATSRDRNTEAF
J: TRBJ1-6; V: TRBV15; CDR3: ATRDSYNSPLH
J: TRBJ2-3; V: TRBV7-9; CDR3: ASSFPGSDTQY
J: TRBJ2-3; V: TRBV5-1; CDR3: ASSLSRRGGTQY
J: TRBJ2-4; V: TRBV19; CDR3: ASSQISGGTTAKNIQY
J: TRBJ1-2; V: TRBV29-1; CDR3: SNEGRGRLYT
J: TRBJ2-3; V: TRBV5-1; CDR3: ASGGPGSTDTQY
J: TRBJ1-6; V: TRBV15; CDR3: ATSSRQGENSPLH
J: TRBJ2-1; V: TRBV24-1; CDR3: ATSDSGPGDNEQF
J: TRBJ2-7; V: TRBV7-9; CDR3: ASSRGGNEQY
J: TRBJ1-3; V: TRBV18; CDR3: ASSRPSRAGNTIY
J: TRBJ2-7; V: TRBV6-1; CDR3: ASSPQGLYEQY
J: TRBJ2-5; V: TRBV6-6; CDR3: ASSVGIQETQY
J: TRBJ1-6; V: TRBV4-2; CDR3: ASSQDPQGQNSPLH
J: TRBJ1-1; V: TRBV10-2; CDR3: ASSGTPEAF
J: TRBJ2-7; V: TRBV10-2; CDR3: ASRDNPYEQY
J: TRBJ1-5; V: TRBV7-2; CDR3: ASSSNADGQPQH
J: TRBJ1-6; V: TRBV5-6; CDR3: ASSLRQGNSPLH
J: TRBJ2-5; V: TRBV14; CDR3: APATKETQY
J: TRBJ1-5; V: TRBV6-1; CDR3: ASSPDRNQPQH
J: TRBJ2-7; V: TRBV6-1; CDR3: ATMTLLNEQY
J: TRBJ2-5; V: TRBV9; CDR3: ASSVEYRKETQY
J: TRBJ1-2; V: TRBV5-8; CDR3: ASSQPRGYGYT
J: TRBJ2-3; V: TRBV10-3; CDR3: AISEQGGTDTQY
J: TRBJ1-1; V: TRBV5-4; CDR3: ASGSGTGDEAF
J: TRBJ2-3; V: TRBV7-2; CDR3: ASSLAITLGTDTQY
J: TRBJ2-7; V: TRBV3-1; CDR3: ASSTRGGPYEQY
J: TRBJ1-5; V: TRBV12-3/TRBV12-4; CDR3: ASSFAGAGNQPQH
J: TRBJ1-1; V: TRBV7-3; CDR3: ASSGRDSTEAF